Listed here is a single T cell receptor beta chain. This clonotype was recorded at least ten times. No antigen is known for it. No clone much larger than this one lies a single base away; base qualities are absent. TCR cDNA was made using 5'RACE template switching, a step that added a universal primer site and unique molecular identifiers. cDNA synthesis was primed from both the TCR alpha and TCR beta constant segments. Libraries were amplified in two PCR steps, with sample barcodes and sequencing adapters added in the second step. Libraries were sequenced on Illumina HiSeq 2500 (2x100 bp) or NovaSeq (2x150 bp). In the paper's pipeline: Reads were demultiplexed and collapsed into UMI consensus sequences with MIGEC, and V(D)J alignment was performed with MiXCR. Clonotypes responding to the vaccine were identified with edgeR on replicate PBMC samples, with the criteria of FDR below 0.01 and a log2 fold change above 5 up to day 15. Each bulk clonotype received a CD4 or CD8 identity based on whether the sequenced CD4 or CD8 repertoire contained that clonotype at higher abundance. TCRdb ran its own pipeline on the public reads, namely fastp trimming at Q25 and MiXCR clone calling, and kept in-frame beta chains. Entries are consolidated by CDR3 protein sequence, retaining the most common genes and DNA. The authors' filters were not applied to this entry. Recorded for this sample are roughly 140,000 distinct CDR3 sequences; roughly 8% of them occurred a single time. Clones ranked in the top ten supply less than 0.85% of the sample.

The sample's treatment or condition, from its label and the paper: live attenuated yellow fever vaccine strain. A standard Ficoll-Paque protocol was used to isolate PBMCs from peripheral blood. Dynabeads CD4 and CD8 positive selection kits were used to isolate the CD4 and CD8 T-cell fractions. TriZol was used to extract RNA from bulk PBMCs, from CD4 and CD8 fractions, and from dextramer-positive and dextramer-negative fractions. The data stem from a study of T cells after yellow fever vaccination (dated by TCRdb to about 2019). Looking at the study overall: The SMART-Seq v4 Ultra Low Input RNA kit was used to prepare libraries from fractions with low cell numbers. The cohort comprised two healthy male donors, one aged 18 to 29 and one aged 30 to 40 years. To follow T-cell clones before and after both primary and booster YFV17D yellow fever vaccination, bulk TCR alpha and beta repertoires underwent longitudinal sequencing. Bulk PBMC replicates and cell subsets were isolated from blood drawn at multiple timepoints before and after both primary and secondary immunization.

Spanning cysteine to phenylalanine, the CDR3 consists of 15 amino acids. Here the CDR3 DNA is all that survives: 45 bases in frame from base 1. From the germline V gene, CDR1 is SGHTA and CDR2 is FQGNSA. Trimming costs V 5 bases and J 0 bases, and their ends lie 14 bases apart. Overall results and qualifications from the work: The study included only a couple of donors, which limits how far the findings can be generalized. FACS-sorted repertoires could contain abundant contaminating clonotypes from the bulk population, so computational filtering was required. Most clones expanded after primary vaccination (approximately 96% of CD4 and roughly 91% of CD8) were re-detected after the booster, suggesting that broad memory maintenance occurred. A small share of clonotypes was detected in both CD4 and CD8 compartments, with the overlap likely arising from convergent recombination. Compared with the primary T-cell response, the secondary T-cell response was weaker but faster, peaking on day 5 rather than day 15.

The receptor was isolated from a man aged 30-40 years who received the YFV17D yellow fever vaccine. The chain is assembled from TRBV7-2 and TRBJ2-7; the D gene cannot be resolved reliably. The sample here was CD4+ T cells sorted from PBMCs, taken 5 days after the yellow fever booster vaccination. The CDR3 in this case is CASSPRPPSSYEQYF. The DNA is as follows: TGTGCCAGCAGCCCCAGACCACCAAGCTCCTACGAGCAGTACTTC. When the CDR3 is completed using the reference TRBV7-2 and TRBJ2-7 genes on either side, the full variable domain is GAGVSQSPSNKVTEKGKDVELRCDPISGHTALYWYRQSLGQGLEFLIYFQGNSAPDKSGLPSDRFSAERTGGSVSTLTIQRTQQEDSAVYLCASSPRPPSSYEQYFGPGTRLTVT.